This T cell receptor beta chain appears in the sequencing data of a study of response to subunit inactivated influenza vaccine (dated by TCRdb to about 2018). Some background on the complete study: To follow how T cells responded to a trivalent subunit inactivated influenza vaccine, the researchers relied on deep quantitative profiling of the T cell receptor repertoire. Study-level results and caveats: The authors proposed that each seasonal influenza vaccination may bring in only a limited number of new T cells.

Note on this clonotype: Its antigen is unknown. No much larger clonotype is one base removed from it; base qualities were not supplied.

Receptor libraries were prepared by RT-PCR. The sequencing machine was an Illumina HiSeq 2500. TCRdb passed the public sequencing reads through fastp at Q25 and MiXCR, retaining productive beta sequences. Rows are unified per CDR3 protein, each entry keeping the most common DNA and genes. In all, the sample holds under 750,000 distinct CDR3 sequences, and 10% to 15% of those were seen once. In total, the top ten clones hold roughly 10% of the sample. The germline V gene (reference sequence) specifies DFQATT as CDR1 and SNEGSKA as CDR2. Trimming removed 0 bases from V and 10 bases from J; the gene matches leave 12 bases unexplained. The CDR3 measures 15 amino acids from cysteine to phenylalanine. The CDR3 DNA has 45 bases and is translated from base 1.

In this chain, TRBV20-1 is recombined with TRBJ2-1; TRBD2 matches 7 bases in the middle. Source: PBMCs from blood, taken on the day of vaccination. This receptor was obtained from a man aged 45-65 years who received an inactivated influenza vaccine. Donor details come from another sample of the same person, matched by shared clones. The CDR3: CSARDAREGPVEQFF. The nucleotides read TGCAGTGCTAGAGATGCCAGGGAGGGCCCCGTCGAGCAGTTCTTC.